A selection of T cell receptor beta chains follows, all from one sample in a study of lymphopenia after photon versus proton radiotherapy. Using immunoSEQ multiplex PCR, the repertoire was profiled, and TCRdb retains in-frame clones only, with some absent. The profile shows some 20,000 clones, 84% of them singletons. Material: peripheral blood, obtained from a patient treated with photon-based radiotherapy. Every receptor here comes from a woman aged 45-65 years with pancreatic cancer. Both conserved end residues are part of each CDR3. The D gene is left open where the match is weak. Clone size appears in some rows only: once, few, many, or a class for an expanded clone.

TRBD1	.	TRBV5-1	TRBJ1-5	TGCGCCAGCAGCTTGGGGCCCAGACAGGGGGCAGGTCAGCCCCAGCATTTT	CASSLGPRQGAGQPQHF
.	.	TRBV6-5	TRBJ2-7	TGTGCCAGCAGTTACCTCGGACAGAAGTTCCGACAGTACTTC	CASSYLGQKFRQYF
TRBD2	.	TRBV2	TRBJ2-1	TGTGCCAGCGAAGGGACTAGCGACTCCTACAATGAGCAGTTCTTC	CASEGTSDSYNEQFF
.	once	TRBV19	TRBJ1-1	TGTGCCAGTAGCTCCGATACGGGGGTGCGAAAGACTGAAGCTTTCTTT	CASSSDTGVRKTEAFF
.	.	TRBV10-1	TRBJ1-2	TGCGCCAGCAGTGTGGATCCTGGCTATGGCTACACCTTC	CASSVDPGYGYTF
TRBD1	.	TRBV5-1	TRBJ1-1	TGCGCCAGCAGCTTGTTAACAGGGGAAAACACTGAAGCTTTCTTT	CASSLLTGENTEAFF
TRBD2	once	TRBV4-3	TRBJ2-1	TGCGCCAGCAGCCAAGGTCTAGCGGGAGTACATGAGCAGTTCTTC	CASSQGLAGVHEQFF
.	.	TRBV27	TRBJ1-5	TGTGCCAGCAGTTTAGGGCAGGCCGGCAATCAGCCCCAGCATTTT	CASSLGQAGNQPQHF
.	.	TRBV15	TRBJ1-6	TGTGCCACCAGCAGAGATCGGAGGGGTTCACCCCTCCACTTT	CATSRDRRGSPLHF
.	.	TRBV4-1	TRBJ1-1	TGCGCCAGCAGCCAAGCGGAGGCGGCTAACACTGAAGCTTTCTTT	CASSQAEAANTEAFF
.	.	TRBV14	TRBJ2-7	TGTGCCAGCAGCTTAGACCCGTCCTACGAGCAGTACTTC	CASSLDPSYEQYF
.	.	TRBV30	TRBJ2-3	TGTGCCTGGACCTCGACCCGGGAGAGTGCAGATACGCAGTATTTT	CAWTSTRESADTQYF
TRBD2	.	TRBV9	TRBJ2-2	TGTGCCAGCAGCGAGCCCCTCCTAGCGGACAACACCGGGGAGCTGTTTTTT	CASSEPLLADNTGELFF
TRBD1	.	TRBV5-4	TRBJ2-7	TGTGCCAGCACCACGACAGGGGGACGATCCTACGAGCAGTACTTC	CASTTTGGRSYEQYF
.	few	TRBV27	TRBJ1-5	TGTGCCAGCCAAGAAGGGGGGCGGGGTGGCAATCAGCCCCAGCATTTT	CASQEGGRGGNQPQHF
.	.	TRBV7-3	TRBJ2-5	TGTGCCAGCAGCTCGGACAACGGAGAGACCCAGTACTTC	CASSSDNGETQYF
.	.	TRBV10-3	TRBJ1-5	TGTGCCATCAGTGAGTCGGGCGGGTACAGTCAGCCCCAGCATTTT	CAISESGGYSQPQHF